These T cell receptor beta chains were read from a single sample in a study of OX40 agonist ivuxolimab in advanced cancers. Data came from immunoSEQ multiplex PCR; TCRdb stores just in-frame clones and leaves some out. The data contain almost 65,000 clones, 65% to 90% of them seen just once; the ten biggest clones take up 0.7%. Material: CD4+ or CD8+ T cells sorted from blood, obtained in a trial of the OX40 agonist ivuxolimab. The source of these receptors is an adult with an advanced solid tumor such as melanoma, head and neck, liver or kidney cancer. CDR3s leave out the opening cysteine and the closing phenylalanine or tryptophan.

V gene	J gene	CDR3 protein
TRBV18	TRBJ2-2	ASSPQNTGTGELF
TRBV6-1	TRBJ2-3	ASSEFSGRGTDTQY
TRBV5-6	TRBJ1-4	ASSWGRSNEKLF
TRBV6-6	TRBJ1-4	ASRTGFAEKLF
TRBV28	TRBJ2-7	ASSEPPSYEQY
TRBV5-6	TRBJ2-5	ASSHRERERFQETQY
TRBV5-1	TRBJ1-1	ASSLAGTNTEAF
TRBV5-1	TRBJ2-3	ASSLPSSRGLTDTQY
TRBV6-5	TRBJ1-2	ASSQVGALYGYT
TRBV7-7	TRBJ2-5	ASSLARESRVIGTQY
TRBV5-1	TRBJ2-1	ASSRLAGGLTEQF
TRBV11-2	TRBJ2-3	ASSFGLAGGTDTQY
TRBV7-7	TRBJ2-3	ASSLEAGGPYTQY
TRBV5-5	TRBJ1-1	ASSSYQGEDTEAF
TRBV11-2	TRBJ1-4	ASSSEGIGNEKLF
TRBV5-6	TRBJ2-6	ASREFRDSWWVGANVLT
TRBV6-7	TRBJ1-4	ASSYSRGNNEKLF
TRBV19	TRBJ2-7	ASRPNWGLAPVGEQY